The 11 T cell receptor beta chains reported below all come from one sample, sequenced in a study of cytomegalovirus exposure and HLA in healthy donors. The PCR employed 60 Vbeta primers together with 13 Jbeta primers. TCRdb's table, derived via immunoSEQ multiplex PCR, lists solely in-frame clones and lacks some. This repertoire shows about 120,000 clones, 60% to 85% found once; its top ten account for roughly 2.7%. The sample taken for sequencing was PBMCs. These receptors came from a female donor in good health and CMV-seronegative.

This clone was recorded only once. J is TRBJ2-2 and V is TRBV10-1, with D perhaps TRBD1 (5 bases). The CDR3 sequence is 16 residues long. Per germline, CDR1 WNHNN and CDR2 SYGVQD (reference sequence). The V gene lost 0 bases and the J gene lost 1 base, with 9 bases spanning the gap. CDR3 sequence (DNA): TGCGCCAGCAGTGAGTCGAGCACAGGGAACACCGGGGAGCTGTTTTTT. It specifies CASSESSTGNTGELFF.

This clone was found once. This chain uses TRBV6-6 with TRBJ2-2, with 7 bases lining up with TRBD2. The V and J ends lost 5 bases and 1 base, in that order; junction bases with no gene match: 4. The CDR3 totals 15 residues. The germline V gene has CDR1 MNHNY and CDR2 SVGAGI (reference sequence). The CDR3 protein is CASSVSSGNTGELFF. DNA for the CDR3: TGTGCCAGCAGTGTATCTAGCGGGAACACCGGGGAGCTGTTTTTT.

CDR3 sequence (DNA): TGTGCCAGTAGTATACCACTAGCGGGGACCGCTAGCACAGATACGCAGTATTTT. Its translation is CASSIPLAGTASTDTQYF. J is TRBJ2-3 and V is TRBV19, with TRBD2 matching 10 bases. J gave up 0 bases and V 2 bases, and 8 bases lay outside the gene matches. The CDR3 sequence is 18 residues long. Germline lookup yields CDR1 LNHDA and CDR2 SQIVND (reference sequence).

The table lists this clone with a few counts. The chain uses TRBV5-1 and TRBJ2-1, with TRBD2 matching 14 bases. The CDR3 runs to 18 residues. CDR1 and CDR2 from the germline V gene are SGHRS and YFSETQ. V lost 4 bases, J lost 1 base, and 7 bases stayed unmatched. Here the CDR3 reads CASSLGLAGGISYNEQFF. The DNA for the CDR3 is TGCGCCAGCAGCCTCGGACTAGCGGGGGGTATTTCCTACAATGAGCAGTTCTTC.

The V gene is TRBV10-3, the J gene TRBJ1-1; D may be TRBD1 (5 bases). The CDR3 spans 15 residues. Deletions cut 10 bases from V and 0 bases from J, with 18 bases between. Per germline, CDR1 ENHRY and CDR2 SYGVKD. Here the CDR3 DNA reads TGTGCCACCGCGACAGACCACAGCTTGAACACTGAAGCTTTCTTT. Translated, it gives CATATDHSLNTEAFF.

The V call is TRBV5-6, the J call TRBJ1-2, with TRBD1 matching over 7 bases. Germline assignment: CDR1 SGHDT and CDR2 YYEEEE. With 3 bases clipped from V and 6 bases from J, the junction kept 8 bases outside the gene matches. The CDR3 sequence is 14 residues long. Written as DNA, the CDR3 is TGTGCCAGCAGCTGGAAAGACAGGGTTGATGGCTACACCTTC. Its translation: CASSWKDRVDGYTF.

DNA for the CDR3: TGCGCCAGCAGCTTCATACATGAGGAAGGAGAGACCCAGTACTTC. Its translation: CASSFIHEEGETQYF. The chain uses TRBV5-1 and TRBJ2-5; no clear D gene. Germline loops: CDR1 SGHRS, CDR2 YFSETQ. The V end was cut by 2 bases, the J end by 4 bases, with 15 bases between. CDR3 length equals 15 residues.

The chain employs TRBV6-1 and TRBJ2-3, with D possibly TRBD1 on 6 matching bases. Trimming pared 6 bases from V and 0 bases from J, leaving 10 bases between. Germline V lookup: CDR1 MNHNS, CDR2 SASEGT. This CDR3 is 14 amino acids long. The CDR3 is CASSFRGSTDTQYF. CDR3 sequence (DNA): TGTGCCAGCAGCTTCAGGGGTAGCACAGATACGCAGTATTTT.

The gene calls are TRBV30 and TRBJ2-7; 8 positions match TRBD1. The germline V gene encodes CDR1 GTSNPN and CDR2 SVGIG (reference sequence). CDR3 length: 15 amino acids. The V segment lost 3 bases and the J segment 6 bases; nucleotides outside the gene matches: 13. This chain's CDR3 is CAWRSGGALSVEQYF. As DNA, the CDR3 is TGTGCCTGGAGGTCAGGGGGCGCCCTGAGCGTCGAGCAGTACTTC.

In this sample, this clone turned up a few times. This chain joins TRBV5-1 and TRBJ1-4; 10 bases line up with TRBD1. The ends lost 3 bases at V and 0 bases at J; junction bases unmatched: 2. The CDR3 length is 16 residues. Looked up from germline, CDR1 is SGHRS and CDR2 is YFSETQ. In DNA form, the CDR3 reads TGCGCCAGCAGCTACGGACAGGGGGCAACTAATGAAAAACTGTTTTTT. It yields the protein CASSYGQGATNEKLFF.

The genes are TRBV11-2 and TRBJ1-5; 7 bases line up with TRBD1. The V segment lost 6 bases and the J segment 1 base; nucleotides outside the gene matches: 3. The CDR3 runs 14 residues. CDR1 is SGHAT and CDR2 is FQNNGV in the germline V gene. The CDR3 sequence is CASSPTGSNQPQHF. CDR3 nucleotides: TGTGCCAGCAGTCCGACAGGGAGCAATCAGCCCCAGCATTTT.